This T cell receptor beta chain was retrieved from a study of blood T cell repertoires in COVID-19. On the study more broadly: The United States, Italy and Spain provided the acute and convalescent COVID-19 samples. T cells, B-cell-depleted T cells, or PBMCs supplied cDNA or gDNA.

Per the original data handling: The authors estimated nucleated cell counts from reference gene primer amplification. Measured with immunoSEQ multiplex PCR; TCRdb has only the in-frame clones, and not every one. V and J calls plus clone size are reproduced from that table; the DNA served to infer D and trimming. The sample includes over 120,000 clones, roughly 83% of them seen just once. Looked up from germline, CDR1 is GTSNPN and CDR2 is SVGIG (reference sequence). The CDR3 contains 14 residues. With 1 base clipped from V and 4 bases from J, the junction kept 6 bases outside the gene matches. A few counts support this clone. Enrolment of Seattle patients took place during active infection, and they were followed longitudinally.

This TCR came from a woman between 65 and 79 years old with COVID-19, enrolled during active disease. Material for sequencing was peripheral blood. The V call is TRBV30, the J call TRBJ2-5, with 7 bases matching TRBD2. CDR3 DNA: TGTGCCTGGAGTGGCGGAGGGAGGGGAGAGACCCAGTACTTC. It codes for CAWSGGGRGETQYF.